Sequencing of this TCR beta chain was carried out in a study of T-cell reconstitution after alpha-beta-depleted transplantation in children. Germline values: CDR1 SGHTA, CDR2 FQGNSA. The CDR3 length is 15 residues. V was clipped by 5 bases and J by 6 bases, with 18 bases between them. This clonotype ranks as medium-sized. Its target is not known. During its preparation, the TCRbeta library received unique molecular identifiers. TCRdb called the PCR reads again in MiXCR, with one record for every CDR3 protein. The repertoire consists of about 27,000 distinct CDR3 sequences, with roughly 6.3% occurring once and the leading ten covering roughly 7%. Findings of the study overall: T-cell counts and diversity were attributed mostly to newly produced T cells one year after transplant. Some patients owed their high day-60 TCRbeta diversity to surviving recipient T cells and thymic progenitors.

This receptor was obtained from a male patient younger than 18 who had a stem cell transplant for acute myeloid leukemia, so the T cells may come from the graft donor. The input for sequencing was PBMCs, mostly from graft donor cells, taken 180 days after TCRalphabeta/CD19-depleted stem cell transplant. This chain uses TRBV7-2 with TRBJ2-3; weak D call: TRBD1 (7 bases). The CDR3 DNA sequence: TGTGCCAGCAGCCCAGGGGGGCTGAAATTGGATACGCAGTATTTT. Protein product: CASSPGGLKLDTQYF.